Listed here is a single TCR beta chain. The same CDR3 arises from other DNA sequences in this sample as well. The entry originates in a study of blood T cell repertoires in COVID-19. Study information: The United States, Italy and Spain provided the acute and convalescent COVID-19 samples.

Germline CDR1 is SGDLS and CDR2 is YYNGEE. This CDR3 comprises 14 residues. V gave up 4 bases and J gave up 8 bases; unmatched junction bases: 4. As processed by the authors: The assay estimated nucleated cells by amplifying reference gene primers. Sequencing was performed with immunoSEQ multiplex PCR; in TCRdb, only in-frame clones are kept and a portion is missing. V and J calls and clone size are those listed in that table; D and trimming were worked out from the DNA. This table holds around 250,000 clones, about nine tenths found once. Sequences were obtained from PBMCs or T cells enriched from blood (not recorded which). This rearrangement joins TRBV9 to TRBJ1-6, with 9 bases fitting TRBD1. This clonotype originated in a human donor in a cohort exposed to, infected with or recovered from COVID-19 (not recorded which). The donor label of this sample is uncertain. This chain's CDR3 is CASSLRTGDSPLHF. In DNA form, the CDR3 reads TGTGCCAGCAGCCTTAGGACAGGGGATTCACCCCTCCACTTT.